This TCR beta chain emerged from a study of T cell responses to AZD1222 COVID-19 vaccine. Using immunoSEQ multiplex PCR, the repertoire was profiled, and TCRdb retains in-frame clones only, with some absent. The top ten clones hold 1.3% of a sample with about 79,000 clones, roughly four fifths of them seen once. Second-dose intervals of approximately 4 or approximately 12 weeks were pooled. Whole-study findings and limits: Reports indicate that nearly half of spike-specific TCRs are directed at unmutated variant regions. Spike-specific TCR breadth and depth went up after people got two AZD1222 doses. Baseline seropositives among AZD1222 recipients totaled only 5 or 6.

This CDR3 contains 12 residues. Trimming took 0 bases from V and 7 from J, leaving 7 bases between them. Germline V lookup: CDR1 KGHSH, CDR2 LQKENI. In the case of this clone: The antigen is not known.

The rearrangement links TRBV18 to TRBJ2-7; D perhaps matches TRBD2 (6 bases). This sequence originates from an adult who received the AZD1222 COVID-19 vaccine. Sequenced material: peripheral blood, taken 28 days after the second AZD1222 dose. DNA for the CDR3: TGTGCCAGCTCACCACCGGAGGGAGAGCAGTACTTC. Amino acids: CASSPPEGEQYF.